The 17 T cell receptor beta chains given below trace back to one sample, sequenced in a study of sequential checkpoint blockade in melanoma. Treatment in this sample: randomized to nivolumab then ipilimumab (arm A) or the reverse (arm B). Assay: immunoSEQ multiplex PCR; the TCRdb copy retains only in-frame clones and omits some. This table has some 2,200 clones, 20% to 25% appearing once. Specimen: tumor tissue (inferred from file names), collected from a patient given nivolumab and ipilimumab in sequence. The receptor set was obtained from a human donor with melanoma.

The CDR3 sequence: CASSELRDGTQFF. The CDR3 nucleotides read TGTGCCAGCAGTGAATTAAGGGACGGGACTCAGTTCTTC. The chain is built from TRBV9 and TRBJ2-1; D perhaps matches TRBD2 (6 bases). CDR3 length equals 13 residues. Germline lookup yields CDR1 SGDLS and CDR2 YYNGEE. Trimming left V 5 bases short and J 13 bases short, with 19 bases between. Drawing the rest from reference TRBV9 and TRBJ2-1, the complete variable domain is DSGVTQTPKHLITATGQRVTLRCSPRSGDLSVYWYQQSLDQGLQFLIQYYNGEERAKGNILERFSAQQFPDLHSELNLSSLELGDSALYFCASSELRDGTQFFGPGTRLTVL.

The chain couples TRBV9 to TRBJ1-2, with D possibly matching TRBD1 (5 bases). Trimming left V 4 bases short and J 6 bases short, with 22 bases between. The CDR3 is 16 residues long. Germline assignment: CDR1 SGDLS and CDR2 YYNGEE. The DNA for the CDR3 is TGTGCCAGCAGCCCGCGACAGACTGTGCGACGGGATGGCTACACCTTC. Residues: CASSPRQTVRRDGYTF.

This chain joins TRBV19 and TRBJ1-1, with 7 bases matching TRBD1. This CDR3 spans 12 amino acids. Looked up from germline, CDR1 is LNHDA and CDR2 is SQIVND (reference sequence). V trimming: 3 bases; J trimming: 14 bases; junction bases outside the gene matches: 9. CDR3 region: CASSILGTEEFF. The CDR3 coding sequence is TGTGCCAGTAGTATCCTAGGGACAGAAGAATTCTTT.

This sequence joins TRBV5-1 and TRBJ1-1, with a weak D call TRBD1 (5 bases). CDR1 is SGHRS, CDR2 YFSETQ, per germline. Deletions cut 1 base from V and 4 bases from J, with 17 bases between. The CDR3 has 16 amino acids. The CDR3 bases are TGCGCCAGCAGCTTGATTCCCGGCGGGGGAGGCACTGAAGCTTTCTTT. The encoded protein is CASSLIPGGGGTEAFF. Looking up the rest from reference TRBV5-1 and TRBJ1-1 gives the full variable domain: KAGVTQTPRYLIKTRGQQVTLSCSPISGHRSVSWYQQTPGQGLQFLFEYFSETQRNKGNFPGRFSGRQFSNSRSEMNVSTLELGDSALYLCASSLIPGGGGTEAFFGQGTRLTVV.

The gene calls are TRBV5-1 and TRBJ1-3; unclear D gene. The CDR3 contains 15 residues. V dropped 4 bases and J dropped 3 bases, with 14 bases sitting between them. Germline CDR1 SGHRS, CDR2 YFSETQ. In nucleotides, the CDR3 is TGCGCCAGCAGCGCCTTGTCCGGGCATGGAAACACCATATATTTT. Its translation is CASSALSGHGNTIYF.

This sequence joins TRBV19 and TRBJ1-5; D gene ambiguous. Trimming pared 10 bases from V and 7 bases from J, leaving 17 bases between. Germline assignment: CDR1 LNHDA and CDR2 SQIVND (reference sequence). This CDR3 comprises 13 residues. The CDR3 DNA sequence: TGTGCCACTTGTATCGGGGTGGGGCAGCCCCAGCATTTT. Translation: CATCIGVGQPQHF.

V usage is TRBV29-1 and J usage is TRBJ1-1; tentatively, D is TRBD1 (5 bases). Trimming removed 3 bases at V and 1 base at J, with 9 bases between. This CDR3 is built from 13 residues. Germline lookup yields CDR1 SQVTM and CDR2 ANQGSEA. The CDR3 nucleotides are TGCAGCGTTGATGGGACGGAGAACACTGAAGCTTTCTTT. Protein: CSVDGTENTEAFF.

This clone was recorded at least ten times. The chain recombines TRBV11-3 with TRBJ1-1; 9 nucleotides match TRBD1. V trimming: 5 bases; J trimming: 8 bases; junction bases outside the gene matches: 12. Germline V gene lookup returns CDR1 SGHNT and CDR2 YENEEA. This CDR3 has 15 amino acids. The CDR3 spells CASSAHRDRASEAFF. CDR3 nucleotide sequence: TGTGCCAGCAGCGCACACCGGGACAGGGCGTCAGAAGCTTTCTTT.

This clone is classed as medium-sized. The CDR3, as DNA: TGTGCCAGCAGTTATACAGGGGGTTCCTACGAGCAGTACGTC. It encodes CASSYTGGSYEQYV. The rearrangement uses TRBV6-8 and TRBJ2-7; 8 positions match TRBD1. The V gene's germline CDR1 is MNHGY and CDR2 SAAAGT. The trim removed 3 bases at V and 1 base at J, leaving 2 bases unmatched. The CDR3 sequence is 14 residues long.

This clone was counted a few times. V is TRBV5-1 and J is TRBJ2-7; 13 nucleotides align to TRBD2. The CDR3 totals 14 residues. The ends lost 1 base at V and 6 bases at J; junction bases unmatched: 1. The germline V gene has CDR1 SGHRS and CDR2 YFSETQ. The CDR3 DNA reads as TGCGCCAGCAGCTTGACTAGCGGGAGGGCCGAGCAGTACTTC. Amino acid sequence: CASSLTSGRAEQYF.

In this sample, this clone turned up a few times. This chain connects TRBV18 to TRBJ2-7; TRBD1 aligns across 7 bases. This CDR3 comprises 15 residues. V dropped 4 bases and J dropped 0; count of bases not matched to a gene: 6. Germline V gene sequence: CDR1 KGHSH, CDR2 LQKENI. CDR3 residues: CASSQAQGPSYEQYV. CDR3 bases: TGTGCCAGCTCACAAGCACAGGGGCCCTCCTACGAGCAGTACGTC.

This clone has a single count. The chain carries TRBV5-1 and TRBJ1-4; 7 nucleotides match TRBD1. The CDR3 sequence is 14 residues long. V lost 0 bases and J lost 8; bases outside the gene matches: 4. From germline, CDR1 is SGHRS and CDR2 YFSETQ. CDR3 loop: CASSLEGTAEKLFF. The CDR3 DNA reads TGCGCCAGCAGCTTGGAAGGGACAGCCGAAAAACTGTTTTTT. Combining the CDR3 with reference TRBV5-1 and TRBJ1-4 gives the whole variable domain KAGVTQTPRYLIKTRGQQVTLSCSPISGHRSVSWYQQTPGQGLQFLFEYFSETQRNKGNFPGRFSGRQFSNSRSEMNVSTLELGDSALYLCASSLEGTAEKLFFGSGTQLSVL.

Sample share makes this clone medium-sized. The chain joins TRBV28 to TRBJ2-7, with a tentative D call TRBD2 (5 bases). V was trimmed by 3 bases and J by 2 bases, leaving 29 bases between them. CDR3 length: 20 residues. CDR1 MDHEN and CDR2 SYDVKM come from the germline V gene. CDR3 residues: CASSFFLLVSAVGAPYEQYF. Here the CDR3 DNA reads TGTGCCAGCAGTTTTTTTCTCCTCGTATCAGCGGTGGGTGCGCCCTACGAGCAGTACTTC.

The table lists this clone with many counts. The V call is TRBV11-3, the J call TRBJ2-7; no clear D gene. Trimming removed 4 bases at V and 3 bases at J, with 16 bases between. Looked up from germline, CDR1 is SGHNT and CDR2 is YENEEA. The CDR3 is 15 amino acids. The CDR3 reads CASSSSQVRIYEQYF. DNA for the CDR3: TGTGCCAGCAGCTCGAGCCAGGTGCGGATCTACGAGCAGTACTTC.

By sample share, this clone is medium-sized. This chain joins TRBV6-8 and TRBJ1-3; 7 nucleotides line up with TRBD1. Trimming took 5 bases from V and 2 from J; bases not matched to a gene: 9. The CDR3 has 16 amino acids. Germline V CDR1 and CDR2: MNHGY, SAAAGT. The CDR3 is CASSVQGGSTGNTIYF. The CDR3 DNA sequence: TGTGCCAGCAGTGTCCAAGGGGGCTCAACTGGAAACACCATATATTTT.

This clone was detected a few times. The rearrangement links TRBV6-8 to TRBJ2-7; TRBD2 agrees at 10 bases. V lost 5 bases and J lost 2; bases outside the gene matches: 12. Germline loops: CDR1 MNHGY, CDR2 SAAAGT. The CDR3 has 17 amino acids. The CDR3 coding sequence is TGTGCCAGCAGTGTGGGAAAACTAGCGGGATTACCCTACGAGCAGTACTTC. This sequence encodes CASSVGKLAGLPYEQYF.

This clone appeared a few times. This chain links TRBV6-8 with TRBJ2-7, with a tentative D call TRBD2 (6 bases). With 3 bases removed from V and 4 bases from J, the gap between germline ends came to 10 bases. The germline V gene has CDR1 MNHGY and CDR2 SAAAGT. This CDR3 is 13 amino acids long. The DNA for the CDR3 is TGTGCCAGCAGTTATCGACTAGGGTACGAGCAGTACTTC. It encodes CASSYRLGYEQYF.